This TCR beta chain came from a study of blood T cell repertoires in COVID-19 (dated by TCRdb to the early 2020s). Looking at the study overall: The collaborator samples originated in the United States, Italy and Spain and spanned the acute and convalescent phases of COVID-19. The material from the prospective study consisted of cDNA or gDNA derived from T cells, B-cell-depleted T cells, or PBMCs. The dataset comprised deeply sampled blood TCRbeta repertoires from subjects exposed to, actively infected with, or recovered from COVID-19. A freely available public database, intended as a resource for researchers studying the immune response to SARS-CoV-2, is where the repertoires were released. The samples were drawn from two sources: the first 160 participants of the ongoing ImmuneRACE study, and fewer than 1,500 subjects contributed by 6 global collaborators. The sample metadata nearly always contained a de-identified subject ID, COVID-19 status, age in years and sex. Where available, HLA class I and class II types were taken from metadata supplied by the sample provider and were not determined by assay-based typing. What the research found in general, with its limitations: The quantity of clinical and demographic metadata differed by source and by participant and was supplied without curation.

Each collaborating institution followed its own protocols to collect whole blood in K2EDTA tubes. Collaborator samples were shipped for TCRbeta analysis as frozen whole blood, isolated PBMCs, or DNA extracted from either sample type. TCRbeta CDR3 regions were amplified from genomic DNA by means of the immunoSEQ Assay, a bias-controlled multiplex PCR. Turning to the authors' computational methods: Nucleated cell counts per sample were estimated from amplification of reference gene primers within the assay. Sequence reads were collapsed and filtered to measure the absolute abundance of every unique TCRbeta CDR3 rearrangement. For each sample, productive Simpson clonality was calculated as the square root of Simpson's diversity index over productive rearrangements. Sourced from immuneACCESS, this table was stored by TCRdb with only in-frame sequences that have V and J called. A share of the clones is absent; for the studies checked, an unresolved V gene accounts for under half, and the remainder has no known explanation. The DNA was the basis for D and trimming; V, J and clone size are from that table. In all, the sample holds roughly 200,000 clones, and roughly 85% of those were seen once. The top ten clonotypes cover about 3.3% of the sample.

Details on this clone: Its recognized antigen is unknown. No quality values exist for individual bases; no much larger clone is one base distant.

This receptor was identified in a man in his fifties or sixties with acute or convalescent COVID-19. Sequenced: peripheral blood.

The CDR3 protein is CASSGTSGSGYEQYF. The DNA is as follows: TGTGCCAGCTCCGGGACTAGCGGGAGTGGCTACGAGCAGTACTTC. The V and J segments used are TRBV28 and TRBJ2-7, with 14 bases aligning to TRBD2. As encoded in the germline V gene, CDR1 is MDHEN while CDR2 is SYDVKM. The germline V and J ends show losses of 8 bases and 3 bases respectively, and no gene match explains 6 bases of the junction. From its cysteine to its phenylalanine, the CDR3 spans 15 amino acids. Only the CDR3 DNA stays, 45 bases, in frame from base 1.